The subject of this entry is one T cell receptor (beta chain). This record comes from a study of blood T cell repertoires in COVID-19. Study as a whole: The United States, Italy and Spain provided the acute and convalescent COVID-19 samples. T cells, B-cell-depleted T cells, or PBMCs provided the cDNA or gDNA that served as material.

Per the germline V gene, CDR1 is MGHRA and CDR2 is YSYEKL. This CDR3 spans 15 amino acids. V shed 5 bases, J shed 7 bases, and the junction held 11 bases outside the gene matches. The authors' processing: Amplified reference gene primers provided the basis for estimating nucleated cell counts. Here immunoSEQ multiplex PCR was the method, and the copy in TCRdb shows in-frame clones only, minus some. V and J calls and clone size follow that table, whereas D and trimming were derived from the DNA. The table lists over 100,000 clones, over 65% of them singletons. Sequenced sample: peripheral blood. The chain uses TRBV4-1 and TRBJ1-5; 7 bases match TRBD1. The sequence was collected from a man aged 55 to 70 with acute or convalescent COVID-19. Here the CDR3 reads CASSVDRAVRQPQHF. CDR3 in DNA: TGCGCCAGCAGCGTCGACAGGGCGGTACGACAGCCCCAGCATTTT.